This paragraph reports one TCR beta chain. This specimen belongs to a study of blood T cell repertoires in COVID-19. This table comes from immunoSEQ multiplex PCR, and its TCRdb copy is limited to in-frame clones, with some not included. The sample gives some 200,000 clones, about 79% of which show up once; approximately 10% is in the top ten. This sequence originates from a man aged 50 or older with active or convalescent COVID-19. The specimen sequenced was peripheral blood.

The CDR3 DNA sequence: TGTGCCAGCAGTTACTCTGGGGGCCCCACTGAAGCTTTCTTT. Protein product: CASSYSGGPTEAFF. The chain couples TRBV6-2 or TRBV6-3 to TRBJ1-1, with D possibly TRBD1 on 6 matching bases. This CDR3 has 14 residues. Trimming stripped 0 bases from V and 4 bases from J, with 9 bases between. CDR1 MNHEY and CDR2 SVGEGT come from the germline V gene.